This entry lists 14 T cell receptor beta chains sequenced from one sample in a study of T cells in Graves' hyperthyroidism and ophthalmopathy (dated by TCRdb to the late 2010s). Library preparation employed multiplex PCR. Sequencer: Illumina HiSeq 2000. The TCR beta CDR3 regions were amplified from RNA transcripts. For the first round of RT-PCR on the TCR CDR3, the HTBI primer set was used together with the Qiagen OneStep RT-PCR kit. Through fastp at Q25 and MiXCR, TCRdb rebuilt clones from the public reads, retaining in-frame beta chains. Entries that share a CDR3 protein sequence are merged under the most common genes and DNA. The sample table contains 160,000 or so distinct CDR3 sequences; only one count was recorded for roughly 9.4% of them. The leading ten clones occupy approximately 20% of the sample. The sequenced sample consisted of blood. The receptors originated from a woman younger than 35 with Graves' hyperthyroidism that later progressed to Graves' ophthalmopathy.

This clonotype was counted ten times or more. V is TRBV11-3 and J is TRBJ1-1; D is unresolved. Trimming pared 3 bases from V and 1 base from J, leaving 12 bases between. The CDR3 covers 15 residues. Germline CDR1 reads SGHNT; CDR2 reads YENEEA. CDR3: CASSFGPYPNTEAFF. The CDR3 DNA reads TGTGCCAGCAGCTTCGGACCGTACCCGAACACTGAAGCTTTCTTT.

At least ten counts were recorded for this clonotype. V is TRBV12-3 or TRBV12-4 and J is TRBJ2-1; 8 bases line up with TRBD2. V was clipped by 4 bases and J by 8 bases; unmatched bases: 13. The CDR3 consists of 16 residues. This CDR3 is CASSSLAGQNRYEQFF. DNA of the CDR3: TGTGCCAGCAGTTCCCTAGCGGGCCAAAATCGTTATGAGCAGTTCTTC.

This clonotype was detected many times. This sequence joins TRBV19 and TRBJ1-5; D remains unclear. Germline V gene data show CDR1 as LNHDA and CDR2 as SQIVND (reference sequence). Trimming took off 1 base at V and 4 bases at J, with 8 bases between the two ends. The length of the CDR3 is 14 residues. CDR3 in amino acids: CASSIVSGNQPQHF. The DNA for the CDR3 is TGTGCCAGTAGTATAGTATCCGGGAATCAGCCCCAGCATTTT. Full variable domain (rest looked up from reference TRBV19 and TRBJ1-5): DGGITQSPKYLFRKEGQNVTLSCEQNLNHDAMYWYRQDPGQGLRLIYYSQIVNDFQKGDIAEGYSVSREKKESFPLTVTSAQKNPTAFYLCASSIVSGNQPQHFGDGTRLSIL.

This clonotype appeared many times. The CDR3 DNA follows: TGTGCCACCAGTGCGGACAGGGGAGGCACTGAAGCTTTCTTT. It codes for CATSADRGGTEAFF. The chain is built from TRBV24-1 and TRBJ1-1, with 9 bases identical to TRBD1. The CDR3 contains 14 residues. Trimming took 5 bases from V and 4 from J; bases not matched to a gene: 4. Germline CDR1 and CDR2: KGHDR and SFDVKD.

This clonotype was recorded at least ten times. This chain connects TRBV6-1 to TRBJ1-5; perhaps TRBD1 as D (5 bases). V gave up 1 base and J gave up 6 bases, with 16 bases separating them. The CDR3 totals 16 residues. The germline V gene has CDR1 MNHNS and CDR2 SASEGT. CDR3 sequence: CASSEVYGIGGQPQHF. The CDR3 DNA follows: TGTGCCAGCAGTGAAGTTTACGGAATCGGGGGTCAGCCCCAGCATTTT.

This clonotype has ten or more counts. The chain combines TRBV15 with TRBJ1-1; 8 bases are a match to TRBD1. Germline V gene sequence: CDR1 LNHNV, CDR2 YYDKDF (reference sequence). CDR3 length: 16 amino acids. V lost 1 base and J lost 2; bases outside the gene matches: 6. The CDR3 here is CATSRGTGSVNTEAFF. DNA for the CDR3: TGTGCCACCAGCAGAGGGACAGGGTCCGTAAACACTGAAGCTTTCTTT.

At least ten counts were recorded for this clonotype. The chain couples TRBV20-1 to TRBJ2-7, with D perhaps TRBD1 (6 bases). CDR3 length equals 13 residues. CDR1 is DFQATT and CDR2 is SNEGSKA in the germline V gene (reference sequence). V was shortened by 5 bases and J by 2 bases, with 13 bases between the two germline ends. CDR3 coding DNA: TGCAGTGCTCAGGGTTCAGGGGCCTACGAGCAGTACTTC. This sequence encodes CSAQGSGAYEQYF.

In its sample, this clonotype was seen many times. The chain couples TRBV7-9 to TRBJ1-5; no definite D call. The CDR3 runs to 13 residues. Germline lookup yields CDR1 SEHNR and CDR2 FQNEAQ (reference sequence). V was cut by 1 base and J by 7 bases, with 8 bases left in between. In DNA, the CDR3 is TGTGCCAGCAGCTTAGGGGCGGGACAGCCCCAGCATTTT. Translation: CASSLGAGQPQHF.

This clonotype was observed many times. The rearrangement joins TRBV20-1 to TRBJ2-3, with D uncertain. Trimming cost V 5 bases and J 3 bases, with 21 bases left between them. CDR3 length: 16 amino acids. Looked up from germline, CDR1 is DFQATT and CDR2 is SNEGSKA (reference sequence). CDR3 loop: CSAGILMFGQTDTQYF. CDR3 nucleotides: TGCAGTGCTGGGATTCTTATGTTTGGGCAGACAGATACGCAGTATTTT.

This clonotype has at least ten counts. CDR3 sequence (DNA): TGTGCCAGCAGACTCGGACCGAACACTGAAGCTTTCTTT. Translated, it gives CASRLGPNTEAFF. The chain uses TRBV6-1 and TRBJ1-1; unclear D gene. The CDR3 has 13 residues. Trimming cost V 6 bases and J 1 base, with 9 bases left between them. Germline V lookup: CDR1 MNHNS, CDR2 SASEGT.

This clonotype was observed at least ten times. V and J are TRBV7-9 and TRBJ2-3; D might be TRBD1 (6 bases). V was cut by 1 base and J by 2 bases, with 10 bases left in between. This CDR3 has 15 residues. Germline-derived CDR1 and CDR2 are SEHNR and FQNEAQ (reference sequence). The CDR3 protein is CASSLGTGNTDTQYF. The CDR3 nucleotides are TGTGCCAGCAGCTTAGGTACAGGGAACACAGATACGCAGTATTTT.

In its sample, this clonotype was seen many times. The chain carries TRBV6-1 and TRBJ1-1, with D possibly being TRBD1 (6 bases). CDR1 MNHNS and CDR2 SASEGT come from the germline V gene. The V end lost 6 bases, the J end lost 3 bases, and 17 bases lay between the germline ends. This CDR3 comprises 15 residues. CDR3 nucleotides: TGTGCCAGCAGCTACCCTGGACAGACGTACACTGAAGCTTTCTTT. Residues: CASSYPGQTYTEAFF.

V and J are TRBV4-1 and TRBJ1-5; 8 nucleotides agree with TRBD1. CDR3 size: 17 residues. Germline-derived CDR1 and CDR2 are MGHRA and YSYEKL. Unmatched junction bases numbered 10, after V lost 3 bases and J lost 3 bases. CDR3 sequence reads: CASSHLPQGADNQPQHF. In DNA, the CDR3 is TGCGCCAGCAGCCACCTCCCCCAGGGGGCGGACAATCAGCCCCAGCATTTT.

This clonotype was observed many times. V is TRBV6-4 and J is TRBJ2-2; D not certain. The CDR3 is made up of 13 amino acids. Germline loops: CDR1 MRHNA, CDR2 SNTAGT. V was shortened by 3 bases and J by 4 bases, with 6 bases between the two germline ends. The CDR3 sequence is CASSEKGTGELFF. For the CDR3, the DNA is TGTGCCAGCAGTGAGAAGGGCACCGGGGAGCTGTTTTTT.